These T cell receptor beta chains were read from a single sample in a study of CD8+ T cells in alopecia areata. Profiled with immunoSEQ multiplex PCR; TCRdb holds only in-frame clones, not every one. The sample consists of approximately 200,000 clones, roughly 60% of them appearing once. Sequencing was performed on CD4+ T cells sorted from blood, taken at week 24, from a patient treated with tofacitinib. These receptors were obtained from a human donor with alopecia areata. The CDR3 runs from the conserved cysteine through the conserved F or W. The D gene is left open where the match is weak. Some rows have no size entry. The others give once, few or many, or a class for an expanded clone.

J	D	V	size	DNA	CDR3
TRBJ1-2	NA	TRBV2	NA	TGTGCCAGCAGTGTCGGGGGACACTATGGCTACACCTTC	CASSVGGHYGYTF
TRBJ2-7	NA	TRBV11-2	few	TGTGCCAGCAGCGGGCTCAGGGTGTACGAGCAGTACTTC	CASSGLRVYEQYF
TRBJ2-3	TRBD1	TRBV5-1	NA	TGCGCCAGCAGAATGGGGACAGGTACGCAGTATTTT	CASRMGTGTQYF
TRBJ2-2	TRBD1	TRBV29-1	few	TGCAGCGTTGAACCGGGACAGGGGGAGAACACCGGGGAGCTGTTTTTT	CSVEPGQGENTGELFF
TRBJ1-4	NA	TRBV30	few	TGTGCCTGGAGTGCATCTAAAACTAATGAAAAACTGTTTTTT	CAWSASKTNEKLFF
TRBJ2-1	TRBD2	TRBV5-4	NA	TGTGCCAGCAGCTTGCGGGCGGGGGGCTTAAATGAGCAGTTCTTC	CASSLRAGGLNEQFF
TRBJ2-5	NA	TRBV30	NA	TGTGCCTGGAGTGTACGAGTCGGTGAGACCCAGTACTTC	CAWSVRVGETQYF
TRBJ1-5	NA	TRBV7-2	few	TGTGCCAGCAGCCAAGAGCGGGATCAGCCCCAGCATTTT	CASSQERDQPQHF
TRBJ2-5	NA	TRBV7-2	NA	TGTGCCAGCAGCTTAGTGTCCCCTCAAGAGACCCAGTACTTC	CASSLVSPQETQYF
TRBJ2-3	TRBD1	TRBV6-1	few	TGTGCCAGCCGCGGGACAGGGCGAGAAGATACGCAGTATTTT	CASRGTGREDTQYF
TRBJ2-7	TRBD2	TRBV7-9	NA	TGTGCCAGCAGCAGAGACACTAGCGGAACCTACGAGCAGTACTTC	CASSRDTSGTYEQYF
TRBJ2-5	NA	TRBV29-1	few	TGCAGCGTCGCACAGGGTTATGATAGGCAGACCCAGTACTTC	CSVAQGYDRQTQYF
TRBJ2-1	TRBD2	TRBV19	NA	TGTGCCAGTAGTACTTCGACTAGCGGGGCCTTTCCTCAGGTCTTC	CASSTSTSGAFPQVF
TRBJ2-2	TRBD1	TRBV19	few	TGTGCCAGTAGTTTTACAGGGGAAGGTCCGAACACCGGGGAGCTGTTTTTT	CASSFTGEGPNTGELFF
TRBJ2-5	NA	TRBV2	NA	TGTGCCAGCAGTGAAGGGCAGCAAGAGACCCAGTACTTC	CASSEGQQETQYF
TRBJ2-3	TRBD2	TRBV10-3	NA	TGTGCCATCAGTAGCGGGGGAAGCACAGATACGCAGTATTTT	CAISSGGSTDTQYF
TRBJ2-7	NA	TRBV18	few	TGTGCCAGCTCAATAATCCTACAGGGCACCTCCTACGAGCAGTACTTC	CASSIILQGTSYEQYF
TRBJ2-5	NA	TRBV28	NA	TGTGCCAGCAGTTTCCGGCGGATCCTCCAAGAGACCCAGTACTTC	CASSFRRILQETQYF
TRBJ2-5	NA	TRBV2	NA	TGTGCCAGCCGCGGAGGCTCAGCGAATCAAGAGACCCAGTACTTC	CASRGGSANQETQYF
TRBJ2-5	NA	TRBV7-6	NA	TGTGCCAGCAGTCCTTCGGGCGCCAGGAATCAAGAGACCCAGTACTTC	CASSPSGARNQETQYF
TRBJ2-3	TRBD1	TRBV7-2	NA	TGTGCCAGTGTCGACAGGGGTAGCACAGATACGCAGTATTTT	CASVDRGSTDTQYF
TRBJ2-7	NA	TRBV20-1	NA	TGCAGGGCTAGGGGTCCCCACGAGCAGTACTTC	CRARGPHEQYF
TRBJ2-7	TRBD2	TRBV7-9	NA	TGTGCCAGCAGCTTACCCCCTCAGCGGGGGATTGAAGAGCAGTACTTC	CASSLPPQRGIEEQYF
TRBJ2-2	NA	TRBV4-1	NA	TGCGCCAGCAGCCAAGTACTGGGAGGCTTAAACACCGGGGAGCTGTTTTTT	CASSQVLGGLNTGELFF
TRBJ1-2	NA	TRBV29-1	few	TGCAGCGTTGCCTCCAGACGGGAAACTATGGCCTACACCTTC	CSVASRRETMAYTF
TRBJ1-1	NA	TRBV19	NA	TGTGCCAGTAGTATAGATCCGGGGAACACTGAAGCTTTCTTT	CASSIDPGNTEAFF
TRBJ1-2	TRBD1	TRBV5-6	NA	TGTGCCAGCAGCCGACCCGGGACAGGGGGCGAAGGCTACACCTTC	CASSRPGTGGEGYTF
TRBJ2-7	TRBD1	TRBV7-6	NA	TGTGCCAGCAGCTTAGAAACGCCCGACAGGGCCGCCTACGAGCAGTACTTC	CASSLETPDRAAYEQYF
TRBJ1-6	TRBD1	TRBV25-1	NA	TGTGCCAGCATGGACAGGGTGGGTTCACCCCTCCACTTT	CASMDRVGSPLHF
TRBJ2-3	TRBD2	TRBV29-1	NA	TGCAGCGGGTCGGGGGGGCTCACAGATACGCAGTATTTT	CSGSGGLTDTQYF
TRBJ2-1	NA	TRBV30	NA	TGTGCCTGGAGCCATAAGCGGATGGAGCAGTTCTTC	CAWSHKRMEQFF
TRBJ2-3	NA	TRBV11-2	NA	TGTGCCAGCAGCTTAGCAGCTCTCCACACAGATACGCAGTATTTT	CASSLAALHTDTQYF
TRBJ1-2	TRBD1	TRBV25-1	NA	TGTGCCAGCAGTCCGACCAGGGGGGGCTATGGCTACACCTTC	CASSPTRGGYGYTF
TRBJ1-4	TRBD1	TRBV4-3	few	TGCGCCAGCAGCCAAGATATGGGACAGGGTTATGATGAAAAACTGTTTTTT	CASSQDMGQGYDEKLFF
TRBJ1-5	NA	TRBV27	few	TGTGCCAGCAGTTTATCGTCAGGCGGACATAGCAATCAGCCCCAGCATTTT	CASSLSSGGHSNQPQHF
TRBJ2-1	NA	TRBV25-1	NA	TGTGCCAGCAGTGAGAGTGGGGGCCTTAATCGCAATGAGCAGTTCTTC	CASSESGGLNRNEQFF
TRBJ2-3	NA	TRBV5-1	NA	TGCGCCAGCAGCCCCACCGGGACTAGCACAGATACGCAGTATTTT	CASSPTGTSTDTQYF
TRBJ2-1	NA	TRBV14	NA	TGTGCCAGCAGCCGGGGGATAGACAATGAGCAGTTCTTC	CASSRGIDNEQFF
TRBJ2-7	NA	TRBV29-1	NA	TGCAGCGTAGGACGGGACGTGTCCCACGAGCAGTACTTC	CSVGRDVSHEQYF
TRBJ2-5	NA	TRBV7-9	NA	TGTGCCAGCAGCCCGGCGGGCAGCTACCAAGAGACCCAGTACTTC	CASSPAGSYQETQYF
TRBJ2-4	NA	TRBV7-2	NA	TGCGCCAGCAGCCAAGATCTTGGCCAAAACATTCAGTACTTC	CASSQDLGQNIQYF
TRBJ2-3	NA	TRBV7-2	NA	TGTGCCAGCAGCTTAGGAGTACGGGCGGCAGATACGCAGTATTTT	CASSLGVRAADTQYF
TRBJ2-5	NA	TRBV6-5	few	TGTGCCAGCAGTTACTCGGCGGTCCAAGAGACCCAGTACTTC	CASSYSAVQETQYF
TRBJ1-1	NA	TRBV7-3	NA	TGTGCCAGCAGGCGGGATAACACTGAAGCTTTCTTT	CASRRDNTEAFF
TRBJ2-6	NA	TRBV7-2	NA	TGTGCCAGCAGCTTAGTTGGTGCTGGGGCCAACGTCCTGACTTTC	CASSLVGAGANVLTF
TRBJ1-1	NA	TRBV25-1	NA	TGTGCCAGCAGTCCCGGATCGAATTGGGGAACTGAAGCTTTCTTT	CASSPGSNWGTEAFF
TRBJ2-2	NA	TRBV9	NA	TGTGCCAGCAGCGTCCTAGCGACGAACACCGGGGAGCTGTTTTTT	CASSVLATNTGELFF
TRBJ2-7	NA	TRBV6-5	NA	TGTGCCAGCAGTACCGACGGGACGGATCTATACGAGCAGTACTTC	CASSTDGTDLYEQYF
TRBJ1-1	TRBD1	TRBV4-1	NA	TGCGCCAGCAGCCTCAGACAGGGAATGAACACTGAAGCTTTCTTT	CASSLRQGMNTEAFF
TRBJ2-2	NA	TRBV15	NA	TGTGCCACCAGCAGAGACGCGAACACCGGGGAGCTGTTTTTT	CATSRDANTGELFF